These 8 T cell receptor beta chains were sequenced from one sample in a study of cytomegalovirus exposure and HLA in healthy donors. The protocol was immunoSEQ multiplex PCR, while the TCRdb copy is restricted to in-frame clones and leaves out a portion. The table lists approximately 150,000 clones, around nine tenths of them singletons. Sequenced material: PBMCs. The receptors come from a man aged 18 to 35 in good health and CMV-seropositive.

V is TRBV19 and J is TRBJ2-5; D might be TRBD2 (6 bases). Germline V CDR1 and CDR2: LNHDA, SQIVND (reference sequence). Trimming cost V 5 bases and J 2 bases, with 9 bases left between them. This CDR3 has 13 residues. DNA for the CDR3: TGTGCCAGTAGTGCGGGGAGACAAGAGACCCAGTACTTC. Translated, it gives CASSAGRQETQYF.

The CDR3: CASSLGRIPYEQYF. CDR3 bases: TGTGCCAGCAGCTTGGGCAGGATCCCTTACGAGCAGTACTTC. The chain carries TRBV5-6 and TRBJ2-7; D is unclear. The germline gives CDR1 SGHDT, CDR2 YYEEEE. V was pared by 0 bases and J by 4 bases, with 11 bases between. The CDR3 covers 14 residues. The variable domain in full, completed from reference TRBV5-6 and TRBJ2-7, reads DAGVTQSPTHLIKTRGQQVTLRCSPKSGHDTVSWYQQALGQGPQFIFQYYEEEERQRGNFPDRFSGHQFPNYSSELNVNALLLGDSALYLCASSLGRIPYEQYFGPGTRLTVT.

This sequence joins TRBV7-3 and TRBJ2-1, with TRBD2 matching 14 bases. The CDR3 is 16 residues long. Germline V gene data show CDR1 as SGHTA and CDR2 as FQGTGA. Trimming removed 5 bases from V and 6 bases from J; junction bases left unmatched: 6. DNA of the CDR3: TGTGCCAGCAGCCACGCCGGGACTAGCGGGAGCAATGAGCAGTTCTTC. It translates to CASSHAGTSGSNEQFF.

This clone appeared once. In DNA, the CDR3 is TGTGCCAACACCTGGGCGGGGGTTCACGGGGAGCTGTTTTTT. Its protein product is CANTWAGVHGELFF. The chain carries TRBV19 and TRBJ2-2, with 7 nucleotides matching TRBD2. After removal of 10 bases from V and 7 bases from J, the junction contained 12 bases not matched to a gene. CDR1 is LNHDA and CDR2 is SQIVND in the germline V gene (reference sequence). The CDR3 contains 14 residues.

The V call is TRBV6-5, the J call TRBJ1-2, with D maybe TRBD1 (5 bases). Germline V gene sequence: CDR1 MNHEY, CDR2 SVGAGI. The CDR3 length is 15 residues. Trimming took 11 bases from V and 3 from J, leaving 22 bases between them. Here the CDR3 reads CAAGERGDVYYGYTF. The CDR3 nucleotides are TGTGCCGCGGGGGAGAGAGGGGACGTATACTATGGCTACACCTTC.

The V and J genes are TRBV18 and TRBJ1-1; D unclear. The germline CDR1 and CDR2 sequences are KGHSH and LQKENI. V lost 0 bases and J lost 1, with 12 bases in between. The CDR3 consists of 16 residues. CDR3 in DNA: TGTGCCAGCTCACCACCCACGGGGAGTTGGAACACTGAAGCTTTCTTT. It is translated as CASSPPTGSWNTEAFF.

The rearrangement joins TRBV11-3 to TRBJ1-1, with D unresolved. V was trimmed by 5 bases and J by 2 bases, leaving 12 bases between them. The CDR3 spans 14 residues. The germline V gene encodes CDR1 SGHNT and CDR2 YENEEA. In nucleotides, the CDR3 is TGTGCCAGCAGCGGCTGGGAGCTAAACACTGAAGCTTTCTTT. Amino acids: CASSGWELNTEAFF.

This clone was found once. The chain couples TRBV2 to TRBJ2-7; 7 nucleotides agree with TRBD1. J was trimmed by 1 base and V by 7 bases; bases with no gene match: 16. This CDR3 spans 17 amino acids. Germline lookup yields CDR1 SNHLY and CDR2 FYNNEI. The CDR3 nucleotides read TGTGCCAGCAATACCCACGTGGGCAGGGGGATGTCCTACGAGCAGTACTTC. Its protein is CASNTHVGRGMSYEQYF.